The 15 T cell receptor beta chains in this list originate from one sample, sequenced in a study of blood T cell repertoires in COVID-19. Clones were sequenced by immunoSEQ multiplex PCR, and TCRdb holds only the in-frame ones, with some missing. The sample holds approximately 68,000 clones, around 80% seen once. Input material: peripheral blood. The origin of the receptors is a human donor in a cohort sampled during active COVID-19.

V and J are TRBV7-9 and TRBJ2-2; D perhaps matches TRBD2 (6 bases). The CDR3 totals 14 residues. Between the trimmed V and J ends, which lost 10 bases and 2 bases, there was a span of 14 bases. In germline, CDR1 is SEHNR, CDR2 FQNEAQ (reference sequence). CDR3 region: CAILRDSNTGELFF. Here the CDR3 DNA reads TGTGCCATCCTCCGGGACTCAAACACCGGGGAGCTGTTTTTT.

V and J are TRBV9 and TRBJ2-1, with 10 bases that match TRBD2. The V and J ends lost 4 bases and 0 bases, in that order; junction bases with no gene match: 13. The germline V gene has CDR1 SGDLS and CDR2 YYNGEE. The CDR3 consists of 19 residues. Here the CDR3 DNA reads TGTGCCAGCAGCCCCCTTGCTGGACTAGCGGAGTACTCCTACAATGAGCAGTTCTTC. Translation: CASSPLAGLAEYSYNEQFF.

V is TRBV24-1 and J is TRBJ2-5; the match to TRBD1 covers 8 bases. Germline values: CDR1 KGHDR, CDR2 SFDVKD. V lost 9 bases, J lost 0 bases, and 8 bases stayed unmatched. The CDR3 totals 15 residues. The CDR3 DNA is TGTGCCACCTCAACCCGGGACAGGAACCAAGAGACCCAGTACTTC. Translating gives CATSTRDRNQETQYF.

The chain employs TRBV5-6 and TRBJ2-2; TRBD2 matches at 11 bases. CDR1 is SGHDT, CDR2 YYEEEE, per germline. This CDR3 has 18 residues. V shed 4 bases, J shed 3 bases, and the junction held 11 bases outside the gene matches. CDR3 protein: CASSLKIAGGPYTGELFF. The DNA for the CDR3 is TGTGCCAGCAGCCTAAAAATAGCGGGAGGGCCTTACACCGGGGAGCTGTTTTTT.

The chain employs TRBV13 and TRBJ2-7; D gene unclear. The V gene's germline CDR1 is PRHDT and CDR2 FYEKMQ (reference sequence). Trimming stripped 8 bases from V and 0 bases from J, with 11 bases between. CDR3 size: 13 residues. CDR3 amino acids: CASSPPSSYEQYF. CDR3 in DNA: TGTGCCAGCTCCCCCCCTAGCTCCTACGAGCAGTACTTC.

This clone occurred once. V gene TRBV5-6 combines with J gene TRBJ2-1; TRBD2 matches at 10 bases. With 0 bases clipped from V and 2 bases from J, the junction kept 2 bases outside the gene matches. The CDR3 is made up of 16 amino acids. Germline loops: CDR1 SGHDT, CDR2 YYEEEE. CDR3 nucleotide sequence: TGTGCCAGCAGCTTGGGACTAGCGGGCGCCTACAATGAGCAGTTCTTC. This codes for CASSLGLAGAYNEQFF.

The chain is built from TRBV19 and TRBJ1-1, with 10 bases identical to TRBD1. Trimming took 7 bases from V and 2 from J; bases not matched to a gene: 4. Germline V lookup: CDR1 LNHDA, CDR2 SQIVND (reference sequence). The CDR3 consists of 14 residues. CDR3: CASTGQGVNTEAFF. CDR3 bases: TGTGCCAGTACAGGACAGGGGGTTAACACTGAAGCTTTCTTT.

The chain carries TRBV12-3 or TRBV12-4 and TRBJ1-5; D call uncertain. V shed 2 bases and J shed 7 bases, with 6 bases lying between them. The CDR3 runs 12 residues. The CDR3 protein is CASSLNSQPQHF. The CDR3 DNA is TGTGCCAGCAGTTTAAACAGCCAGCCCCAGCATTTT.

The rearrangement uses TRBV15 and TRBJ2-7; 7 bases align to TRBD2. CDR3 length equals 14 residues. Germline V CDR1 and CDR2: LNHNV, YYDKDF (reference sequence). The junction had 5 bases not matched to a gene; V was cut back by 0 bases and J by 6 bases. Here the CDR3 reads CATSRDLASGEQYF. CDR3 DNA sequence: TGTGCCACCAGCAGAGATCTGGCTAGCGGCGAGCAGTACTTC.

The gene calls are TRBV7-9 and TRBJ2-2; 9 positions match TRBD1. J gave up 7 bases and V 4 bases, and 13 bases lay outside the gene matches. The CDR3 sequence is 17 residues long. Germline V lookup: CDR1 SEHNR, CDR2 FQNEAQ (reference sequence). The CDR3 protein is CASSSSGQGISGGELFF. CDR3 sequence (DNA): TGTGCCAGCAGCTCATCAGGACAGGGGATTTCGGGCGGGGAGCTGTTTTTT. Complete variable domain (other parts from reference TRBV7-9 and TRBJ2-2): DTGVSQNPRHKITKRGQNVTFRCDPISEHNRLYWYRQTLGQGPEFLTYFQNEAQLEKSRLLSDRFSAERPKGSFSTLEIQRTEQGDSAMYLCASSSSGQGISGGELFFGEGSRLTVL.

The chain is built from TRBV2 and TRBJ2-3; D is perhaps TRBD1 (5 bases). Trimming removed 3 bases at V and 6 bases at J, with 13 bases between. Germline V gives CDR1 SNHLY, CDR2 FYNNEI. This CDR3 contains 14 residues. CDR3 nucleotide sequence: TGTGCCAGCAGTGAGCAGGGCCTAACGGATACGCAGTATTTT. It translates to CASSEQGLTDTQYF. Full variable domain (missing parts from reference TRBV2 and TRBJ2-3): EPEVTQTPSHQVTQMGQEVILRCVPISNHLYFYWYRQILGQKVEFLVSFYNNEISEKSEIFDDQFSVERPDGSNFTLKIRSTKLEDSAMYFCASSEQGLTDTQYFGPGTRLTVL.

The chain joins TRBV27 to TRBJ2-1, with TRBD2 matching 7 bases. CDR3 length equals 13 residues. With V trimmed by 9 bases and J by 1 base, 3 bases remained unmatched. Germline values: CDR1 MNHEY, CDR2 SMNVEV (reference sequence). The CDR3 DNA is TGTGCCAGTGGGGGGGGATCCTACAATGAGCAGTTCTTC. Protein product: CASGGGSYNEQFF.

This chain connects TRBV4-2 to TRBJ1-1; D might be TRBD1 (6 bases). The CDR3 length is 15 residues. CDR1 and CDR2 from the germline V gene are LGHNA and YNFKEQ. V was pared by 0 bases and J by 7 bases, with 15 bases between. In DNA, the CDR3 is TGTGCCAGCAGCCAAGATTCCTACAGGGAGTTTGAAGCTTTCTTT. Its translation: CASSQDSYREFEAFF.

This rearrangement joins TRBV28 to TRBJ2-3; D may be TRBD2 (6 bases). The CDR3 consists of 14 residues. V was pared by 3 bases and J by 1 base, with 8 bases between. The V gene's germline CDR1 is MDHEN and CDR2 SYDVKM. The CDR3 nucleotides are TGTGCCAGCAGTTTGGGGACTCGCACAGATACGCAGTATTTT. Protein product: CASSLGTRTDTQYF.

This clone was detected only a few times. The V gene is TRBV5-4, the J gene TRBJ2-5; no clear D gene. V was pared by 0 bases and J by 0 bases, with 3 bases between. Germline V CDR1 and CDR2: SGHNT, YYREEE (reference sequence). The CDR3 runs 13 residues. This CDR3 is CASSLANQETQYF. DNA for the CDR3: TGTGCCAGCAGCTTGGCCAACCAAGAGACCCAGTACTTC.